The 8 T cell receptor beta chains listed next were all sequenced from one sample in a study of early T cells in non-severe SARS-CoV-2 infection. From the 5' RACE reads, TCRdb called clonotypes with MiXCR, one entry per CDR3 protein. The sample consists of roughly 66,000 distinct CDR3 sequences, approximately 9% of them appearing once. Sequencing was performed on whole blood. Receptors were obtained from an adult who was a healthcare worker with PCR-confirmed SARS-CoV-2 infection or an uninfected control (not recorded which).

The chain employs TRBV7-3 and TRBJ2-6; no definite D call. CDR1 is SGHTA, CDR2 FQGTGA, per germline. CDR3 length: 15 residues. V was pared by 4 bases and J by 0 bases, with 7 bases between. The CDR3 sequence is CASSSFTSGANVLTF. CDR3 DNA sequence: TGTGCCAGCAGCTCCTTTACCTCTGGGGCCAACGTCCTGACTTTC.

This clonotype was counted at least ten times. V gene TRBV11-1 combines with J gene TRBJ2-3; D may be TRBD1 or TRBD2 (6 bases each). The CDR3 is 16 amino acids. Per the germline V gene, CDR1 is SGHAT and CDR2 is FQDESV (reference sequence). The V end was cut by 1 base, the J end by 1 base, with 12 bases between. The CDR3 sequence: CASSLGRGVGTDTQYF. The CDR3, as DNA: TGTGCCAGCAGCTTAGGGAGGGGGGTCGGCACAGATACGCAGTATTTT.

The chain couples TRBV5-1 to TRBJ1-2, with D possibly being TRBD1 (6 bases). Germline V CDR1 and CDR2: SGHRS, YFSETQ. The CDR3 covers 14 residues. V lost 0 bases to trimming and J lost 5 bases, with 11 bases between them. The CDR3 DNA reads TGCGCCAGCAGCTTGGGCCGGGACACTTATGGCTACACCTTC. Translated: CASSLGRDTYGYTF.

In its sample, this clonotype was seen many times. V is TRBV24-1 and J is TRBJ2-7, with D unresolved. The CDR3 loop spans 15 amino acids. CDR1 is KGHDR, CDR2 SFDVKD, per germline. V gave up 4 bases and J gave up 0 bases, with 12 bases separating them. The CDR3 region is CATSDPTLRSYEQYF. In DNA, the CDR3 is TGTGCCACCAGTGACCCGACACTCCGCTCCTACGAGCAGTACTTC.

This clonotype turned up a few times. CDR3 region: CSAGNPSARSTDTQYF. CDR3 coding DNA: TGCAGTGCCGGGAACCCTAGCGCCCGAAGCACAGATACGCAGTATTTT. The chain uses TRBV20-1 and TRBJ2-3, with a tentative D call TRBD2 (6 bases). The CDR3 extends over 16 amino acids. Per the germline V gene, CDR1 is DFQATT and CDR2 is SNEGSKA (reference sequence). V was pared by 6 bases and J by 0 bases, with 19 bases between.

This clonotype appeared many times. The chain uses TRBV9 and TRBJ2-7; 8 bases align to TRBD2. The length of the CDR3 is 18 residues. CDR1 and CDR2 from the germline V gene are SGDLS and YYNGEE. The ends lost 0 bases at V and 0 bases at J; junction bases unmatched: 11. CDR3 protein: CASSVAPTLADASYEQYF. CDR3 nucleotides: TGTGCCAGCAGCGTAGCCCCGACACTAGCGGACGCCTCCTACGAGCAGTACTTC.

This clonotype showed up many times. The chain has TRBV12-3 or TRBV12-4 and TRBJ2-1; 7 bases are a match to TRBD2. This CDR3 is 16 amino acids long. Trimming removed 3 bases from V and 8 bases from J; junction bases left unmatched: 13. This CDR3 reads CASSFLVGGRPHEQFF. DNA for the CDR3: TGTGCCAGCAGTTTCTTAGTTGGCGGGAGACCCCATGAGCAGTTCTTC.

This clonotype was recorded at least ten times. CDR3 region: CASRPGRFDGYTF. Written as DNA, the CDR3 is TGTGCCAGCAGGCCTGGGCGCTTTGATGGCTACACCTTC. V and J are TRBV28 and TRBJ1-2; D not certain. Germline lookup yields CDR1 MDHEN and CDR2 SYDVKM. The CDR3 loop spans 13 amino acids. V was cut by 6 bases and J by 6 bases, with 14 bases left in between.